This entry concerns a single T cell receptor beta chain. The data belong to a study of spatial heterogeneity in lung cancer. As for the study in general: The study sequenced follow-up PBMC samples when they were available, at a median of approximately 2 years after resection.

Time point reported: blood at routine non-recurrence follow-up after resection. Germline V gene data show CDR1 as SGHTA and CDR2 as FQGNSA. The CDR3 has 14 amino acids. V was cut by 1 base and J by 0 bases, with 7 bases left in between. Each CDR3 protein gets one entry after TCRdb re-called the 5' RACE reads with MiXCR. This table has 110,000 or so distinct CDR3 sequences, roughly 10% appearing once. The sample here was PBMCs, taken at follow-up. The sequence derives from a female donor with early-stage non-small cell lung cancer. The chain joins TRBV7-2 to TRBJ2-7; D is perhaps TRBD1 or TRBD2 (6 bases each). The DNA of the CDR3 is TGTGCCAGCAGCTTAGGGGGGGCCTCCTACGAGCAGTACTTC. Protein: CASSLGGASYEQYF.